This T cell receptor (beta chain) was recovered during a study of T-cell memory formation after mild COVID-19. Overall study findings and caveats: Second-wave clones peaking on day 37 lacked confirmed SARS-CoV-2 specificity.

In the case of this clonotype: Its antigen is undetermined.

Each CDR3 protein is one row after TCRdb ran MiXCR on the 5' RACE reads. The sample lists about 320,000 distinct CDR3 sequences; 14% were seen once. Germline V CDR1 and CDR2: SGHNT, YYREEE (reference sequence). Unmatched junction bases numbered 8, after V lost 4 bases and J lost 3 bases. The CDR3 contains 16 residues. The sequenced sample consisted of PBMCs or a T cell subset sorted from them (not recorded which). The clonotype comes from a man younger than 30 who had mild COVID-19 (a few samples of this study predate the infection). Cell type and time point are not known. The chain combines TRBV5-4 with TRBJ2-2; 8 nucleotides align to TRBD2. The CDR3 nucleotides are TGTGCCAGCAGCCGCCGGACTAGCTACTACACCGGGGAGCTGTTTTTT. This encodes CASSRRTSYYTGELFF.